Only a few counts were recorded for the clone carrying this T cell receptor beta chain. Its antigen is not identified. In making TCR beta libraries, quantitative 5'-RACE with molecular barcodes was used. TCRdb fed the 5' RACE reads into MiXCR, producing one record per CDR3 protein. In the table there are over 600,000 distinct CDR3 sequences, about 20% of which are singletons. The data are from a study of CD8 T cells in ankylosing spondylitis. Whole-study results and caveats: Reportedly, significant enrichment of disease-linked clones occurred in matched ankylosing spondylitis synovial fluid. Relatively rare in peripheral blood, disease-linked clones were also CD8+. In reactive arthritis synovial fluid and blood, some motif variants had been reported before. What appeared characteristic of ankylosing spondylitis blood was a TCR beta motif of eight highly homologous variants.

The CDR3 totals 14 residues. V lost 5 bases and J lost 8, with 15 bases in between. Per germline, CDR1 SGHTA and CDR2 FQGNSA. The source is a male donor with ankylosing spondylitis. The specimen sequenced was blood, either unsorted or a sorted T cell fraction (not recorded which). V usage is TRBV7-2 and J usage is TRBJ2-2; D is undetermined. The CDR3 region is CASSRPGIGGELFF. In DNA form, the CDR3 reads TGTGCCAGCAGCCGACCTGGGATAGGGGGGGAGCTGTTTTTT.